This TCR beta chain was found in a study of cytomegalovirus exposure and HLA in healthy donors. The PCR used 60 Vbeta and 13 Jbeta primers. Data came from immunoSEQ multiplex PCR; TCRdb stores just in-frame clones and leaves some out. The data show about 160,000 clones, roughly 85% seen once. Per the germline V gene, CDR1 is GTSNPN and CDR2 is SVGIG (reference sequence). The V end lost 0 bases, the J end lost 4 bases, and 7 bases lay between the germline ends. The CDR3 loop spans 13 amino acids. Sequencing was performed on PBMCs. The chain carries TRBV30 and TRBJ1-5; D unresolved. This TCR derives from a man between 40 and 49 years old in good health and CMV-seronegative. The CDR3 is CAWSVGLNQPQHF. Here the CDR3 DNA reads TGTGCCTGGAGTGTCGGGTTAAATCAGCCCCAGCATTTT.